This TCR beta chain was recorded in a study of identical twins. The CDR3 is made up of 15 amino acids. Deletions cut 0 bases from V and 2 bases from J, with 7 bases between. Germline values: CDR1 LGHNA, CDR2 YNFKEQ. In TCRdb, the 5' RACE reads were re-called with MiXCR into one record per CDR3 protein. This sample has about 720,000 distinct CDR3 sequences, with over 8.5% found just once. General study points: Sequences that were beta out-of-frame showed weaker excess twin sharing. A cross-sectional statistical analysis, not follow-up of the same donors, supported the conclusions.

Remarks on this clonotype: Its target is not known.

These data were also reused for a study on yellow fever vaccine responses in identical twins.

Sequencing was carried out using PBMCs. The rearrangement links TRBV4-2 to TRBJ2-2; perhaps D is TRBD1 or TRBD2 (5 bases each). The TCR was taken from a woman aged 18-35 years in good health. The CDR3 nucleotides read TGTGCCAGCAGCCAAGATGGGACCAACACCGGGGAGCTGTTTTTT. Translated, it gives CASSQDGTNTGELFF.